This entry features one TCR beta chain sequence. Its specificity is unknown. This sample was included in a study of CD8 T cells in ankylosing spondylitis. Study-level points and caveats: From matched ankylosing spondylitis synovial fluid, disease-linked clones were reportedly recovered at significantly enriched levels.

The J segment lost 4 bases and the V segment lost 8 bases, leaving 18 bases of the junction unmatched. CDR3 length: 18 amino acids. Germline CDR1 reads MNHEY; CDR2 reads SVGEGT. Molecular-barcoded quantitative 5'-RACE produced these TCR beta libraries. TCRdb redid the calling of the 5' RACE reads with MiXCR, one entry per CDR3 protein. The sample shows around 320,000 distinct CDR3 sequences, less than 25% of them seen only once. The TCR comes from a female donor with ankylosing spondylitis or in good health (not recorded which). V gene TRBV6-2 or TRBV6-3 combines with J gene TRBJ2-3; 10 bases map to TRBD2. Sequencing was done on a sample of blood, either unsorted or a sorted T cell fraction (not recorded which). CDR3 sequence: CASGPSGRTLLRADTQYF. Here the CDR3 DNA reads TGTGCCAGCGGGCCTAGCGGGAGAACGTTATTGAGAGCAGATACGCAGTATTTT.